These 26 T cell receptor beta chains were all obtained from the same sample, sequenced in a study of CD8 T cells in Susac syndrome. RNA totalling about 0.45 to 1 ug underwent reverse transcription with random hexamers. One entry per CDR3 protein, called by TCRdb with MiXCR from the immunoSEQ multiplex PCR reads. The table lists around 71,000 distinct CDR3 sequences, over 90% of them singletons. The sequenced material came from CD4+ T cells from PBMCs. The receptors were sampled from a human donor with multiple sclerosis.

This rearrangement joins TRBV20-1 to TRBJ2-5; TRBD2 aligns across 10 bases. V gave up 1 base and J gave up 7 bases; unmatched junction bases: 12. CDR1 is DFQATT and CDR2 is SNEGSKA in the germline V gene (reference sequence). There are 16 residues in the CDR3. CDR3 residues: CSARASPSGGAGTQYF. CDR3 coding DNA: TGCAGTGCTAGAGCATCTCCCAGCGGGGGGGCTGGGACCCAGTACTTC.

The chain recombines TRBV7-9 with TRBJ1-2; unclear D gene. Germline V gene data show CDR1 as SEHNR and CDR2 as FQNEAQ (reference sequence). Trimming stripped 3 bases from V and 8 bases from J, with 13 bases between. The CDR3 spans 13 residues. The CDR3 nucleotides read TGTGCCAGCAGCTTCCCGGGTGAGGACGGCTACACCTTC. Residues: CASSFPGEDGYTF.

The chain employs TRBV29-1 and TRBJ2-7; D possibly corresponds to TRBD1 (6 bases). The germline CDR1 and CDR2 sequences are SQVTM and ANQGSEA. The length of the CDR3 is 12 residues. The V and J ends lost 5 bases and 3 bases respectively, with 11 bases between them. The CDR3 is CSVQPQGYEQYF. The DNA of the CDR3 is TGCAGCGTTCAACCACAGGGCTACGAGCAGTACTTC.

This clonotype has just a few counts. This CDR3 is CASSLRGYEQYF. In DNA form, the CDR3 reads TGTGCCAGCAGCTTGCGTGGCTACGAGCAGTACTTC. The chain couples TRBV12-3 or TRBV12-4 to TRBJ2-7; no reliable D call. CDR3 length equals 12 residues. V was trimmed by 6 bases and J by 3 bases, leaving 9 bases between them.

The V and J genes are TRBV20-1 and TRBJ1-1, with D perhaps TRBD1 (6 bases). Germline V gene data show CDR1 as DFQATT and CDR2 as SNEGSKA (reference sequence). The CDR3 is made up of 15 amino acids. V lost 0 bases, J lost 5 bases, and 16 bases lay in between. CDR3 nucleotide sequence: TGCAGTGCTAGAGATCAGGGCAGGGGAAAAACTGAAGCTTTCTTT. It encodes CSARDQGRGKTEAFF.

The CDR3 spells CASSPTGGSPLHF. CDR3 bases: TGTGCCAGCAGTCCTACTGGAGGTTCACCCCTCCACTTT. The chain carries TRBV2 and TRBJ1-6; the D is unclear. The V gene's germline CDR1 is SNHLY and CDR2 FYNNEI. This CDR3 region has 13 residues. V was shortened by 5 bases and J by 9 bases, with 11 bases between the two germline ends.

This chain joins TRBV4-1 and TRBJ2-1; 11 bases are shared with TRBD2. The trim removed 6 bases at V and 6 bases at J, leaving 4 bases unmatched. Germline CDR1 and CDR2: MGHRA and YSYEKL. The length of the CDR3 is 14 residues. CDR3 nucleotides: TGCGCCAGCAGACGACTAGCGGGGTCCAATGAGCAGTTCTTC. It is translated as CASRRLAGSNEQFF.

This clonotype was seen a few times. The chain joins TRBV5-4 to TRBJ2-3; D not resolved. The V gene's germline CDR1 is SGHNT and CDR2 YYREEE (reference sequence). Trimming shortened V by 4 bases and J by 2 bases, and 8 bases separated the two germline ends. CDR3 size: 13 residues. The CDR3 DNA is TGTGCCAGCAGCCTCCATTCCACAGATACGCAGTATTTT. The encoded protein is CASSLHSTDTQYF.

The V call is TRBV5-1, the J call TRBJ2-3; D unclear. The CDR3 contains 14 residues. Germline values: CDR1 SGHRS, CDR2 YFSETQ. Trimming removed 3 bases from V and 1 base from J, with 9 bases in between. The CDR3: CASSSSGRTDTQYF. The DNA for the CDR3 is TGCGCCAGCAGCTCCTCTGGACGCACAGATACGCAGTATTTT. The complete variable domain, with remaining parts taken from reference TRBV5-1 and TRBJ2-3, reads KAGVTQTPRYLIKTRGQQVTLSCSPISGHRSVSWYQQTPGQGLQFLFEYFSETQRNKGNFPGRFSGRQFSNSRSEMNVSTLELGDSALYLCASSSSGRTDTQYFGPGTRLTVL.

The CDR3 sequence is CSVGGGGLDTQYF. The DNA of the CDR3 is TGCAGCGTTGGTGGCGGGGGGCTAGATACGCAGTATTTT. The chain couples TRBV29-1 to TRBJ2-3, with 8 bases lining up with TRBD2. The CDR3 has 13 amino acids. V was clipped by 4 bases and J by 5 bases; unmatched bases: 5. Germline V gene lookup returns CDR1 SQVTM and CDR2 ANQGSEA.

The chain links TRBV6-2 or TRBV6-3 to TRBJ1-6, with D hard to call. CDR1 MNHEY and CDR2 SVGEGT come from the germline V gene. Trimming removed 6 bases at V and 0 bases at J, with 6 bases between. The CDR3 covers 14 residues. The CDR3 sequence: CASSTSSYNSPLHF. CDR3 in DNA: TGTGCCAGCAGCACAAGCTCCTATAATTCACCCCTCCACTTT.

The chain couples TRBV12-3 or TRBV12-4 to TRBJ1-6; D possibly corresponds to TRBD1 (6 bases). The CDR3 is 16 residues long. V lost 6 bases, J lost 8 bases, and 20 bases lay in between. CDR3 sequence reads: CASRTTQGLMDSPLHF. The CDR3 bases are TGTGCCAGCAGGACTACCCAGGGGTTGATGGATTCACCCCTCCACTTT.

V and J are TRBV27 and TRBJ1-6; D uncertain. CDR1 is MNHEY, CDR2 SMNVEV, per germline (reference sequence). The CDR3 sequence is 13 residues long. Between the trimmed V and J ends, which lost 8 bases and 4 bases, there was a span of 9 bases. CDR3 in amino acids: CASGRGYNSPLHF. CDR3 in DNA: TGTGCCAGCGGCCGGGGTTATAATTCACCCCTCCACTTT.

V usage is TRBV9 and J usage is TRBJ2-7; 7 nucleotides agree with TRBD1. Germline-derived CDR1 and CDR2 are SGDLS and YYNGEE. Germline trimming cut 3 bases from V and 0 bases from J; bases unmatched to any gene: 6. The CDR3 is 15 residues long. The CDR3 here is CASSAWDSRSYEQYF. CDR3 nucleotides: TGTGCCAGCAGCGCCTGGGACAGCCGCTCCTACGAGCAGTACTTC.

The J gene is TRBJ2-7, the V gene TRBV28, with TRBD1 as a possible D gene (6 bases). Trimming left V 3 bases short and J 0 bases short, with 9 bases between. There are 14 residues in the CDR3. Per the germline V gene, CDR1 is MDHEN and CDR2 is SYDVKM. The CDR3 protein is CASSLPGHSYEQYF. DNA of the CDR3: TGTGCCAGCAGTTTGCCGGGACACTCCTACGAGCAGTACTTC.

The chain combines TRBV29-1 with TRBJ1-2; D is perhaps TRBD1 (5 bases). Germline V lookup: CDR1 SQVTM, CDR2 ANQGSEA. The germline V and J ends were trimmed by 7 bases and 2 bases, with 14 bases remaining between them. This CDR3 region has 13 residues. The DNA of the CDR3 is TGCAGCGCCGTAGGGGTCCTAAACTATGGCTACACCTTC. Its translation: CSAVGVLNYGYTF.

This clonotype was recorded once. The chain is built from TRBV29-1 and TRBJ1-1; possible D gene TRBD1, 6 bases. Germline-derived CDR1 and CDR2 are SQVTM and ANQGSEA. Trimming shortened V by 1 base and J by 3 bases, and 12 bases separated the two germline ends. There are 14 residues in the CDR3. The CDR3: CSVEVRGQYTEAFF. The CDR3 nucleotides read TGCAGCGTTGAAGTAAGAGGACAGTACACTGAAGCTTTCTTT.

The chain couples TRBV12-3 or TRBV12-4 to TRBJ2-5; no definite D call. This CDR3 spans 13 amino acids. V was trimmed by 3 bases and J by 0 bases, leaving 5 bases between them. Here the CDR3 reads CASSLFDQETQYF. CDR3 DNA sequence: TGTGCCAGCAGTTTGTTCGACCAAGAGACCCAGTACTTC.

The rearrangement links TRBV7-9 to TRBJ2-7, with D possibly TRBD1 on 5 matching bases. CDR3 size: 16 residues. The V end lost 4 bases, the J end lost 3 bases, and 19 bases lay between the germline ends. CDR1 SEHNR and CDR2 FQNEAQ come from the germline V gene (reference sequence). The CDR3 loop is CASSSTYQGLYYEQYF. CDR3 DNA: TGTGCCAGCAGCTCCACATACCAGGGTCTGTACTACGAGCAGTACTTC.

CDR3 DNA sequence: TGCAGCGCATCCTTGGGGCCTGGGGCCAACGTCCTGACTTTC. Amino acids: CSASLGPGANVLTF. The gene calls are TRBV29-1 and TRBJ2-6, with a possible D match to TRBD1 (5 bases). Germline CDR1 is SQVTM and CDR2 is ANQGSEA. The ends were cut back, 7 bases at V and 2 bases at J, with 12 bases in the middle. This CDR3 region has 14 residues.

The chain carries TRBV20-1 and TRBJ2-3; 11 positions match TRBD2. The CDR3 extends over 16 amino acids. V trimming: 0 bases; J trimming: 4 bases; junction bases outside the gene matches: 6. Per germline, CDR1 DFQATT and CDR2 SNEGSKA (reference sequence). The CDR3 region is CSARDRGLADPDTQYF. CDR3 sequence (DNA): TGCAGTGCTAGAGATCGGGGACTAGCGGATCCAGATACGCAGTATTTT.

V is TRBV5-1 and J is TRBJ2-7; 9 bases align to TRBD1. J lost 2 bases, V lost 0 bases, and 9 bases had no gene match. CDR3 length: 17 amino acids. Germline-derived CDR1 and CDR2 are SGHRS and YFSETQ. CDR3: CASSLGIQGAGTYEQYF. CDR3 sequence (DNA): TGCGCCAGCAGCTTGGGAATACAGGGGGCAGGGACCTACGAGCAGTACTTC.

The chain couples TRBV11-2 to TRBJ2-5, with D possibly being TRBD1 (5 bases). The CDR3 loop spans 15 amino acids. V lost 5 bases and J 1 base, leaving 14 bases between the germline ends. Per germline, CDR1 SGHAT and CDR2 FQNNGV. DNA for the CDR3: TGTGCCAGCAGCCCCTTGGTTCAGGGCCAAGAGACCCAGTACTTC. It specifies CASSPLVQGQETQYF.

This clonotype was observed once. The chain combines TRBV7-6 with TRBJ2-5; D possibly uses TRBD1 or TRBD2 (5 bases each). V lost 5 bases and J 4 bases, leaving 17 bases between the germline ends. The germline gives CDR1 SGHVS, CDR2 FNYEAQ. This CDR3 spans 15 amino acids. CDR3 in DNA: TGTGCCAGCAGCCCGGGACCGCCTCAGGGAGAGACCCAGTACTTC. Translation: CASSPGPPQGETQYF.

The chain recombines TRBV3-1 with TRBJ2-3; TRBD1 matches 7 bases. The CDR3 totals 14 residues. CDR1 and CDR2 (germline): LGHDT, YNNKEL (reference sequence). With 2 bases clipped from V and 6 bases from J, the junction kept 5 bases outside the gene matches. CDR3 nucleotide sequence: TGTGCCAGCAGCCAAACGACAGGGTGGGATACGCAGTATTTT. This encodes CASSQTTGWDTQYF.

The V and J genes are TRBV5-4 and TRBJ2-7; D possibly corresponds to TRBD2 (6 bases). Trimming took off 0 bases at V and 1 base at J, with 11 bases between the two ends. Per the germline V gene, CDR1 is SGHNT and CDR2 is YYREEE (reference sequence). This CDR3 contains 15 residues. Here the CDR3 DNA reads TGTGCCAGCAGCTTGGCGGGGAGCGGGTCCTACGAGCAGTACTTC. Encoded protein: CASSLAGSGSYEQYF.